This T cell receptor beta chain came from a study of neoadjuvant nivolumab and ipilimumab in lung cancer (dated by TCRdb to the early 2020s). Background on the whole study: In the NEOSTAR trial, nivolumab was administered intravenously at 3 mg/kg on days 1, 15 and 29, and the combination arm also received ipilimumab 1 mg/kg on day 1 only. The primary trial endpoint was the major pathologic response (MPR) rate in the intention-to-treat population in each study arm. The trial treated just under 45 patients with operable NSCLC: roughly 23 were randomized to nivolumab monotherapy and some 20 to nivolumab plus ipilimumab. The study compared TCR repertoires in pretherapy (baseline) peripheral blood with TCR repertoires in tumors resected at surgery following neoadjuvant immune checkpoint blockade. Matched pretherapy and resected tumor pairs were analyzed from seven patients, of whom four had been treated with nivolumab and three with nivolumab plus ipilimumab. Points the paper makes about the study in general: No significant correlation was found between TCR clonality and pathologic tumor regression, and only one major-pathologic-response sample was available for the clonality analysis. From pretherapy to surgery, tumor T-cell richness and clonality increased in three of three dual-therapy tumors but in only two of four nivolumab-treated tumors. A small number of samples was subjected to TCR sequencing. Greater TCR richness and clonality were observed in resected tumors than in tumor-adjacent uninvolved lung, and increases were observed in more dual-therapy-treated tumors. A positive correlation was observed between pretherapy blood TCR richness and richness in tumors resected after neoadjuvant therapy (Spearman R ≈ 0.8).

Via the germline V gene (reference sequence), CDR1 is PRHDT and CDR2 FYEKMQ. Trimming takes 1 base from V and 4 bases from J, and the germline ends sit 13 bases apart. Its CDR3 holds 15 amino acids, cysteine through phenylalanine. The DNA shown is the 45-base CDR3, in frame from base 1. The method was the immunoSEQ multiplex PCR assay. On the study's bioinformatics: Repertoires were summarized by richness and clonality, and significantly expanded and contracted clones were identified between pre- and post-therapy samples. TCRdb provides this immuneACCESS table in a form limited to in-frame rearrangements. Some clones are lacking; in checked studies, under half of them reflect an unresolved V gene, and why the rest are absent is not known. Clonal size and the V and J genes are those of that table, whereas D and trimming came from the DNA. The sample data list 30,000 to 45,000 clones, and 89% of these were observed just once. The ten largest clones add up to 2.5% to 4% of the sample.

In light of the paper, this sample's time point label describes: pretherapy, before neoadjuvant immune checkpoint inhibitors. The samples were obtained from NEOSTAR, a phase 2 randomized trial that tested neoadjuvant nivolumab or nivolumab plus ipilimumab, followed by surgery, in operable NSCLC. Regarding this clone: No cognate antigen has been identified for it. Within one base of it there is no much larger clone, and no base qualities were kept.

This material consisted of peripheral blood, taken before neoadjuvant nivolumab, alone or with ipilimumab. The chain uses TRBV13 and TRBJ1-1; the D gene is possibly TRBD1, with 5 bases matching. The clonotype was recovered from an adult with non-small cell lung cancer. CDR3 reads: CASSLDSGGGTEAFF. DNA sequence: TGTGCCAGCAGCTTAGATTCGGGGGGGGGCACTGAAGCTTTCTTT. The entire variable domain, with the stretches around the CDR3 drawn from the reference TRBV13 and TRBJ1-1 proteins, is AAGVIQSPRHLIKEKRETATLKCYPIPRHDTVYWYQQGPGQDPQFLISFYEKMQSDKGSIPDRFSAQQFSDYHSELNMSSLELGDSALYFCASSLDSGGGTEAFFGQGTRLTVV.